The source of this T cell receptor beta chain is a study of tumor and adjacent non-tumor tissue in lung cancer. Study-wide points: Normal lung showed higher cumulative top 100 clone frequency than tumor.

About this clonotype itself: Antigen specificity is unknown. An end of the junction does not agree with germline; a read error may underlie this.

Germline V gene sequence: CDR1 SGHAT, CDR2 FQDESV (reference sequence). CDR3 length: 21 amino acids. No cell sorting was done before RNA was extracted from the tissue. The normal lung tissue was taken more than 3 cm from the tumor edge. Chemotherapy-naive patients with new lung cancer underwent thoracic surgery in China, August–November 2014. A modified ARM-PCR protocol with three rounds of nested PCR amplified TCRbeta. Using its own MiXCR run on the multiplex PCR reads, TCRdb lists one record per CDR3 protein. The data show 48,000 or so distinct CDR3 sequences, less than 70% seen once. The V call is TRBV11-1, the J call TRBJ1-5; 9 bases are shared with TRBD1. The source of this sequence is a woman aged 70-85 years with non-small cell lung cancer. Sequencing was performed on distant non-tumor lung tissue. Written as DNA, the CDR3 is TGTGCCATCAGCTTCTTAAGCAGCCGGGACAGGGCGGTATATAGCAATCAGCCCCAGCATTTT. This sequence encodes CAISFLSSRDRAVYSNQPQHF.